The present T cell receptor (beta chain) was sequenced within a study of cytomegalovirus exposure and HLA in healthy donors. CDR1 and CDR2 (germline): SGHNT, YYREEE (reference sequence). This CDR3 is 14 amino acids long. Unmatched junction bases numbered 3, after V lost 1 base and J lost 3 bases. Study-level results: An analysis done earlier found most TCR beta V segments productive about 87% or about 30% of the time.

Primers for the PCR totalled 60 Vbeta and 13 Jbeta. The data were produced by immunoSEQ multiplex PCR, yet TCRdb's version contains in-frame clones alone and is incomplete. The sample holds 110,000 to 150,000 clones, over 75% seen once. About this clone: The antigen is undetermined.

This receptor was obtained from a woman aged 30 to 39 in good health and CMV-seronegative. Sequencing was carried out using PBMCs. The chain uses TRBV5-4 and TRBJ1-1; TRBD1 matches 7 bases. The CDR3 loop is CASSLRGQDTEAFF. Here the CDR3 DNA reads TGTGCCAGCAGCTTGAGGGGGCAAGACACTGAAGCTTTCTTT.